The sequence of this TCR beta chain was determined in a study of glioma-infiltrating T cells after dendritic cell vaccination (dated by TCRdb to 2016 to 2017). For the study in its entirety: Of the roughly 15 glioblastoma patients in the cohort, all drawn from Phase I and II dendritic cell vaccination trials, 9 were newly diagnosed and 6 had recurrent disease. Between 2003 and 2012, patients were given autologous tumor lysate-pulsed dendritic cell vaccination. To make the vaccine, monocyte-derived dendritic cells were cultured for about seven days with IL-4 and GM-CSF and then pulsed overnight with autologous tumor lysate. Each patient was given three intradermal dendritic cell vaccine injections, spaced two weeks apart, in the arm below the axilla. In glioblastoma patients vaccinated with dendritic cells, deep sequencing of TCR beta CDR3 regions served to measure the amount of tumor-infiltrating lymphocytes and to compare repertoires between tumor and blood. Survival after dendritic cell vaccination was correlated with TCR sequencing metrics such as TIL content and the overlap between tumor and blood repertoires.

TCRB CDR3 regions were amplified from about 1.9 ug genomic DNA, or all available DNA if less, using the immunoSEQ assay. For multiplex PCR, 60 forward primers for TCR V beta segments and 13 reverse primers for J beta segments were used. Synthetic control templates were spiked into each sample at limiting dilution to estimate reads per starting template. Sequencing produced 87 bp reads on the Illumina HiSeq System. Turning to the authors' computational methods: PCR and sequencing errors were removed by a nearest neighbor algorithm that merged closely related sequences. TCR overlap was measured as the percentage of unique tumor TCR beta sequences that were also present in the peripheral blood of the same patient. TCRdb re-hosts the immuneACCESS table, in-frame sequences only. Its copies lack some clones; in the studies checked, an unresolved V gene accounts for under half of them, and the cause for the rest is not known. Clone size and V and J calls were adopted from that table, with D and trimming inferred from the DNA. For this sample the table gives 90,000 or so clones, of which over 75% were detected only once. The ten most abundant clones make up over 2.5% of the sample.

Patients were selected for having adequate residual fresh-frozen tumor tissue and more than two years of available survival data. Although molecular status otherwise differed among the glioblastoma patients, no patient had an isocitrate dehydrogenase mutation. PBMC were collected before vaccination, two weeks after the third vaccination, and at tumor progression if tumor progression occurred. The Qiagen DNeasy Blood extraction Kit was used to extract genomic DNA. Regarding this clone: The antigen it binds to is not known. It may be a read error: a sequence one base away is much more abundant.

CDR1 and CDR2 were assigned from the germline V gene as MNHNS and SASEGT. V and J lose 8 bases and 4 bases, and a span of 5 bases separates them. Reading from cysteine to phenylalanine, the CDR3 counts 11 amino acids. The retained sequence is limited to the CDR3, 33 bases, with the frame set at the first base. The investigation overall reported the following: The three-group TCR overlap response model was described as speculative and requiring prospective validation. The cohort was small and heterogeneous, and full blood and tumor sets were available for few patients, with initial-recurrent tumor pairs available for even fewer patients. After dendritic cell vaccination, a higher estimated pretreatment TIL content predicted longer time to progression and overall survival. No direct relationship between TCR clonality and survival was found, suggesting that a diverse polyclonal response may matter.

Material: blood, obtained before dendritic cell vaccination. The sequence was collected from a human donor with glioblastoma. Recombination joined TRBV6-1 with TRBJ2-2; the D gene cannot be named for sure. The nucleotides read TGTGCCAGCGGCCGCACCGGGGAGCTGTTTTTT. Translated, this gives CASGRTGELFF.